One and the same sample provided the 6 T cell receptor beta chains below, sequenced in a study of cytomegalovirus exposure and HLA in healthy donors (dated by TCRdb to between 2016 and 2019). Libraries were constructed by the immunoSEQ multiplex PCR assay. For the multiplex PCR, a mixture combining 60 forward primers for TCR Vbeta segments and 13 reverse primers for TCR Jbeta segments was used. TCRdb retrieved this table from immuneACCESS and kept in-frame rearrangements only. Not all clones are present; in checked studies, unresolved V genes account for under half, and no reason is known for the remainder. Here the sample has 100,000 to 150,000 clones; about 79% occur a single time. The top ten clonotypes cover under 3% of the sample. The specimen was PBMCs. Every receptor here comes from a woman younger than 30 in good health and CMV-seropositive.

This clone was seen a few times. The chain carries TRBV25-1 and TRBJ1-1, with D uncertain. Germline CDR1 MGHDK, CDR2 SYGVNS. The CDR3 is 15 residues long. V was pared by 3 bases and J by 1 base, with 12 bases between. DNA of the CDR3: TGTGCCAGCAGTGAGCCATTGGCAGGGAACACTGAAGCTTTCTTT. Its protein product is CASSEPLAGNTEAFF. Full variable domain (remainder filled in from reference TRBV25-1 and TRBJ1-1): EADIYQTPRYLVIGTGKKITLECSQTMGHDKMYWYQQDPGMELHLIHYSYGVNSTEKGDLSSESTVSRIRTEHFPLTLESARPSHTSQYLCASSEPLAGNTEAFFGQGTRLTVV.

The gene calls are TRBV11-2 and TRBJ2-7; possibly TRBD2 for D (6 bases). The germline CDR1 and CDR2 sequences are SGHAT and FQNNGV. V lost 4 bases and J 0 bases, leaving 16 bases between the germline ends. The CDR3 loop spans 16 amino acids. The CDR3 coding sequence is TGTGCCAGCAGCTCACGGTTTATCGGGAGCTCCTACGAGCAGTACTTC. Translating it yields CASSSRFIGSSYEQYF.

This rearrangement joins TRBV5-6 to TRBJ2-5; TRBD1 is a possible D gene (6 bases). Germline V gene sequence: CDR1 SGHDT, CDR2 YYEEEE. The CDR3 contains 14 residues. The V and J ends lost 2 bases and 0 bases respectively, with 8 bases between them. DNA of the CDR3: TGTGCCAGCAGCTTAACAGGGAACCAAGAGACCCAGTACTTC. It encodes CASSLTGNQETQYF.

CDR3 sequence reads: CASSLMTGNTEAFF. CDR3 nucleotide sequence: TGTGCCAGCAGCCTCATGACAGGGAACACTGAAGCTTTCTTT. J is TRBJ1-1 and V is TRBV7-9, with D tentatively TRBD1 (6 bases). CDR1 is SEHNR, CDR2 FQNEAQ, per germline (reference sequence). Trimming took off 5 bases at V and 1 base at J, with 11 bases between the two ends. There are 14 residues in the CDR3.

This chain connects TRBV6-1 to TRBJ2-7; 7 bases fit TRBD1. The CDR3 extends over 10 amino acids. Per the germline V gene, CDR1 is MNHNS and CDR2 is SASEGT. The V gene end was trimmed by 9 bases and the J gene end by 5 bases; junction bases not matched to a gene: 1. DNA for the CDR3: TGTGCCAGTACAGGGGACGAGCAGTACTTC. Translation: CASTGDEQYF.

This clone has just one count. The sample has other DNA sequences that encode this CDR3 too. V and J are TRBV7-6 and TRBJ2-7; the D gene is possibly TRBD1 (6 bases). CDR1 and CDR2 from the germline V gene are SGHVS and FNYEAQ. The CDR3 totals 13 residues. V lost 5 bases, J lost 3 bases, and 11 bases lay in between. CDR3 DNA: TGTGCCAGCAGCCTGGGACACCTCTACGAGCAGTACTTC. This codes for CASSLGHLYEQYF.